These T cell receptor beta chains were read from a single sample in a study of human T cells and chemical hapten exposure. TCRdb called the 5' RACE reads again in MiXCR, with one record for every CDR3 protein. The repertoire holds 130,000 or so distinct CDR3 sequences, with 4.1% as singletons. Receptors were obtained from a female donor in good health. CDR3s include the opening cysteine and the closing phenylalanine or tryptophan. A D gene is named only where the DNA matches it firmly. Expanded clones get a size class; other rows say once, few or many, or leave the size out.

DNA,CDR3,J,D,V,size
TGTGCCAGCAGTTTCGTGAAGGGGCATATATCTGGGGCCAACGTCCTGACTTTC,CASSFVKGHISGANVLTF,TRBJ2-6,NA,TRBV27,many
TGTGCCAGCAGCCGGGACTACGGGGCAGAGACCCAGTACTTC,CASSRDYGAETQYF,TRBJ2-5,TRBD2,TRBV7-2,many
TGTGCCAGCAGCTTACAGGGTTATAGCACTGAAGCTTTCTTT,CASSLQGYSTEAFF,TRBJ1-1,NA,TRBV7-2,many
TGCAGTGCTAGGTTTGCCGGGAGGGCCTACGAGCAGTACTTC,CSARFAGRAYEQYF,TRBJ2-7,TRBD2,TRBV20-1,many
TGCAGTGCTAGAGACTCAGTTAATGAGCAGTTCTTC,CSARDSVNEQFF,TRBJ2-1,NA,TRBV20-1,few
TGTGCCAGCAGCTTAATTAGCGCTGAGCAGTTCTTC,CASSLISAEQFF,TRBJ2-1,NA,TRBV7-9,few
TGTGCCACCAGTGAAGGCGGGGCTGCTCCCGGGGAGCTGTTTTTT,CATSEGGAAPGELFF,TRBJ2-2,NA,TRBV24-1,few
TGTGCCAGCAGTAAGAACCGTTTTCGAGCTCTCAGCAATCAGCCCCAGCATTTT,CASSKNRFRALSNQPQHF,TRBJ1-5,NA,TRBV6-5,many
TGTGCCAGCTCACCGGCCGGGACAGGGTATTACGAGCAGTACTTC,CASSPAGTGYYEQYF,TRBJ2-7,TRBD1,TRBV18,many
TGTGCCTGGAGTGCATCCCTCCAGGCACCCACAGATACGCAGTATTTT,CAWSASLQAPTDTQYF,TRBJ2-3,NA,TRBV30,many
TGTGCCAGCAGTGAGCAGGCCCGGGACAGGTGCCTTTATGGCTACACCTTC,CASSEQARDRCLYGYTF,TRBJ1-2,TRBD1,TRBV28,NA
TGCGCCAGCAGCTTGGTGCCCCTGGCGGGCTCCTATAATTCACCCCTCCACTTT,CASSLVPLAGSYNSPLHF,TRBJ1-6,NA,TRBV5-1,few
TGTGCCAGCAGTTTAACTCCGGGACTAGCGGGGGTTTACAATGAGCAGTTCTTC,CASSLTPGLAGVYNEQFF,TRBJ2-1,TRBD2,TRBV9,NA
TGTGCCAGCAGTCAGGACCCGACCCAAGAGACCCAGTACTTC,CASSQDPTQETQYF,TRBJ2-5,NA,TRBV5-2,few
TGCGCCAGCAGCCCATGGCTGCGGCTGAGCTCCTACAATGAGCAGTTCTTC,CASSPWLRLSSYNEQFF,TRBJ2-1,NA,TRBV4-1,many
TGTGCCAGCAGCCCCGGGACAGGGCTCTTCACAGATACGCAGTATTTT,CASSPGTGLFTDTQYF,TRBJ2-3,TRBD1,TRBV7-6,many
TGTGCCAGCAGCTTAGTGGGGGGGCAAGAGACCCAGTACTTC,CASSLVGGQETQYF,TRBJ2-5,TRBD2,TRBV11-2,many
TGCGCCAGCAGCTTGGTGACGGCATCAGATACGCAGTATTTT,CASSLVTASDTQYF,TRBJ2-3,NA,TRBV5-1,many
TGTGCCAGCAGCCAAGGCTCGACTAGCGGGGGGGTGGAGACCCAGTACTTC,CASSQGSTSGGVETQYF,TRBJ2-5,TRBD2,TRBV3-1,many
TGTGCCAGCAGCTACGGTGCAGGGAATGAGCAGTTCTTC,CASSYGAGNEQFF,TRBJ2-1,NA,TRBV7-2,NA
TGCAGTGCTAACCCCTATGGGGGGCCGGAGACCCAGTACTTC,CSANPYGGPETQYF,TRBJ2-5,NA,TRBV20-1,many
TGCAGCGTTGAAGGGGTCTCTGGCTCCTACAATGAGCAGTTCTTC,CSVEGVSGSYNEQFF,TRBJ2-1,NA,TRBV29-1,many
TGCAGCGTTGATACGGGGGGGGGCCGTGAAGAGACCCAGTACTTC,CSVDTGGGREETQYF,TRBJ2-5,TRBD2,TRBV29-1,NA
TGTGCCAGCAGCCAAGAGGGTCGCTCCTACGAGCAGTACTTC,CASSQEGRSYEQYF,TRBJ2-7,NA,TRBV3-1,NA
TGTGCCAGCAGCTCATCCTGGGGATCCGACGAGCAGAACTTC,CASSSSWGSDEQNF,TRBJ2-7,NA,TRBV7-9,NA
TGTGCCAGCAGCTTAAGAGCGCGGGGATGGGGCACTGAAGCTTTCTTT,CASSLRARGWGTEAFF,TRBJ1-1,NA,TRBV7-3,NA
TGTGCCAGCAGCTTAATGGCAGGTCAGCCCCAGCATTTT,CASSLMAGQPQHF,TRBJ1-5,NA,TRBV7-2,many
TGTGCCAGCAGCCAAATAATACCCCCCGGGGAGCTGTTTTTT,CASSQIIPPGELFF,TRBJ2-2,NA,TRBV5-4,NA
TGCAGTGCTAGGTTCCCCGGGGTCACTGAAGCTTTCTTT,CSARFPGVTEAFF,TRBJ1-1,NA,TRBV20-1,many
TGCGCCAGCAGCTTGAATCTGTGCCAAGAGACCCAGTACTTC,CASSLNLCQETQYF,TRBJ2-5,NA,TRBV5-1,NA
TGTGCCAGCACCCTGACAGGGGGGAACACTGAAGCTTTCTTT,CASTLTGGNTEAFF,TRBJ1-1,TRBD1,TRBV9,many
TGTGCCAGCAGTTATGCGAACACCGGGGAGCTGTTTTTT,CASSYANTGELFF,TRBJ2-2,NA,TRBV6-2/TRBV6-3,many